Listed below are T cell receptor beta chains from one sample, sequenced in a study of blood T cell repertoires in COVID-19. Clones were sequenced by immunoSEQ multiplex PCR, and TCRdb holds only the in-frame ones, with some missing. The sample shows about 94,000 clones, about 80% of them seen only once. Sequencing was done on a sample of peripheral blood. The receptors were sampled from a man aged 60 to 75 with acute or convalescent COVID-19. CDR3s include the opening cysteine and the closing phenylalanine or tryptophan. The D gene is left open where the match is weak. For some rows the clone size is stated as once, few or many, or as a class when expanded; others skip it.

once,-,TRBJ1-1,TRBV25-1,TGTGCCAGCAGTGACCGGAACACTGAAGCTTTCTTT,CASSDRNTEAFF
few,-,TRBJ1-1,TRBV29-1,TGCAGCGTTGAAAGGGCGGGACGGAACACTGAAGCTTTCTTT,CSVERAGRNTEAFF
-,-,TRBJ2-5,TRBV4-1,TGCGCCAGCAGCAACCAGGGGCCGGTGGAGACCCAGTACTTC,CASSNQGPVETQYF
few,-,TRBJ2-1,TRBV13,TGTGCCAGCAGCTTAGGGCGGAGCTCCTACAATGAGCAGTTCTTC,CASSLGRSSYNEQFF
-,-,TRBJ1-5,TRBV30,TGTGCCTGGAGAAGGGGAGGGAATAGCAATCAGCCCCAGCATTTT,CAWRRGGNSNQPQHF
-,-,TRBJ1-5,TRBV20-1,TGCAGTGCTGGGACTCCAGGGACCCAGCATTTT,CSAGTPGTQHF
-,TRBD2,TRBJ2-7,TRBV29-1,TGCAGCGTTAGAGGACTAGACCGCTACGAGCAGTACTTC,CSVRGLDRYEQYF
-,-,TRBJ1-5,TRBV5-6,TGTGCCAGCAGCTGGCGGGCCTCTAGCAATCAGCCCCAGCATTTT,CASSWRASSNQPQHF
-,TRBD1,TRBJ1-2,TRBV7-8,TGTGCCAGCAGCACAGGGGCTTCTGATGGCTACACCTTC,CASSTGASDGYTF
-,-,TRBJ1-1,TRBV5-1,TGCGCCAGCAGCGTGACAGATTTGAACACTGAAGCTTTCTTT,CASSVTDLNTEAFF
-,-,TRBJ2-1,TRBV29-1,TGCAGCGTTGCCGGGGATACCTACAATGAGCAGTTCTTC,CSVAGDTYNEQFF
-,TRBD1,TRBJ2-1,TRBV24-1,TGTGCCACCAGTGATCAAAGGGACAGAAACAATGAGCAGTTCTTC,CATSDQRDRNNEQFF
once,TRBD1,TRBJ2-7,TRBV29-1,TGCAGCGGGTTGAGGAACAGGGGGCTACCCTACGAGCAGTACTTC,CSGLRNRGLPYEQYF
-,TRBD1,TRBJ2-7,TRBV11-1,TGTGCCAGCAGCTCCAAGACAGGGGGACCGTACGAGCAGTACTTC,CASSSKTGGPYEQYF
-,TRBD1,TRBJ1-1,TRBV19,TGTGCCAGTAGTATGGCGGGGACAGGGAACACTGAAGCTTTCTTT,CASSMAGTGNTEAFF